These 28 T cell receptor beta chains share one sample of origin, sequenced in a study of chemoradiotherapy in HPV16-positive cancers (dated by TCRdb to the early 2020s). Receptors were amplified or captured by the immunoSEQ multiplex PCR assay. TCRdb took over this immuneACCESS table, retaining in-frame rearrangements with V and J assigned. Such tables are incomplete; in checked studies, under half of the missing clones stem from an unresolved V gene, and the remainder is unexplained. For this sample there are about 2,200 clones; roughly 69% appear just once. Jointly, the top ten make up around 31% of the sample. The starting material was tumor tissue, obtained from a patient who underwent chemoradiotherapy. The receptors come from a human donor with HPV-associated anogenital cancer.

The chain joins TRBV2 to TRBJ1-3; D is unresolved. The CDR3 is 14 residues long. Germline V CDR1 and CDR2: SNHLY, FYNNEI. V lost 4 bases and J 2 bases, leaving 9 bases between the germline ends. The CDR3 nucleotides are TGTGCCAGCAGTGCCGGACCAGCTGGAAACACCATATATTTT. It codes for CASSAGPAGNTIYF.

The table lists this clone with a few counts. V and J are TRBV2 and TRBJ2-7; 9 bases align to TRBD1. CDR3 size: 15 residues. V gave up 5 bases and J gave up 2 bases; unmatched junction bases: 7. Germline CDR1 reads SNHLY; CDR2 reads FYNNEI. The CDR3 sequence: CASSLGQGRTYEQYF. The CDR3 DNA follows: TGTGCCAGCAGTTTAGGACAGGGGCGGACCTACGAGCAGTACTTC.

This sequence joins TRBV6-5 and TRBJ1-2; D gene ambiguous. The CDR3 contains 14 residues. The germline V and J ends were trimmed by 4 bases and 4 bases, with 13 bases remaining between them. Germline values: CDR1 MNHEY, CDR2 SVGAGI. The DNA of the CDR3 is TGTGCCAGCAGTTTGAGCGGCCTTACCTATGGCTACACCTTC. Translated: CASSLSGLTYGYTF.

The chain recombines TRBV6-6 with TRBJ1-2; 7 bases match TRBD1. Germline V gene sequence: CDR1 MNHNY, CDR2 SVGAGI (reference sequence). Trimming removed 7 bases from V and 5 bases from J; junction bases left unmatched: 13. CDR3 length: 15 amino acids. The CDR3 nucleotides are TGTGCCAGCACCTCGGGGAGGGGGCGGGGATATGGCTACACCTTC. It translates to CASTSGRGRGYGYTF.

This chain links TRBV6-1 with TRBJ1-1; D is perhaps TRBD1 (5 bases). The V end was cut by 4 bases, the J end by 1 base, with 19 bases between. This CDR3 is built from 17 residues. Germline V gives CDR1 MNHNS, CDR2 SASEGT. CDR3 sequence: CASSGGGGGGANTEAFF. The CDR3 nucleotides read TGTGCCAGCAGTGGAGGCGGTGGAGGAGGGGCGAACACTGAAGCTTTCTTT.

The chain uses TRBV9 and TRBJ2-1, with TRBD2 matching over 12 bases. V shed 6 bases and J 8 bases; nucleotides not matched to a gene: 15. The CDR3 extends over 17 amino acids. Germline CDR1 reads SGDLS; CDR2 reads YYNGEE. In nucleotides, the CDR3 is TGTGCCAGCAAGGATGGGCCACTAGCGGGAGGCCTAGATGAGCAGTTCTTC. It codes for CASKDGPLAGGLDEQFF.

The gene calls are TRBV20-1 and TRBJ2-5; D call uncertain. There are 10 residues in the CDR3. Trimming took off 0 bases at V and 8 bases at J, with 4 bases between the two ends. In germline, CDR1 is DFQATT, CDR2 SNEGSKA (reference sequence). The CDR3, as DNA: TGCAGTGCTAGAGATAGTACCCAGTACTTC. Protein: CSARDSTQYF.

A few counts support this clone. The chain joins TRBV10-1 to TRBJ2-1; D gene ambiguous. V gave up 4 bases and J gave up 8 bases, with 12 bases separating them. The CDR3 loop spans 13 amino acids. Germline CDR1 reads WNHNN; CDR2 reads SYGVQD (reference sequence). The CDR3 region has the DNA TGCGCCAGCAGTGGGGCGCCTCAGGATGAGCAGTTCTTC. Protein: CASSGAPQDEQFF.

This clone showed up just once. The rearrangement joins TRBV11-3 to TRBJ2-1; D is possibly TRBD2 (5 bases). The germline V and J ends were trimmed by 4 bases and 8 bases, with 15 bases remaining between them. CDR3 length: 14 amino acids. Germline CDR1 reads SGHNT; CDR2 reads YENEEA. This CDR3 reads CASSSLLGGDEQFF. The CDR3 DNA follows: TGTGCCAGCAGCTCTTTACTAGGTGGGGATGAGCAGTTCTTC.

This clone turned up a few times. The CDR3 loop reads CASSFGPDDYGYTF. The CDR3 DNA reads TGTGCCAGCAGCTTTGGCCCAGATGACTATGGCTACACCTTC. The chain links TRBV11-2 to TRBJ1-2, with D unresolved. The germline gives CDR1 SGHAT, CDR2 FQNNGV. The CDR3 has 14 amino acids. The ends were cut back, 3 bases at V and 3 bases at J, with 11 bases in the middle.

V usage is TRBV19 and J usage is TRBJ1-5; TRBD1 matches at 8 bases. CDR1 is LNHDA and CDR2 is SQIVND in the germline V gene (reference sequence). The CDR3 has 13 residues. The ends lost 5 bases at V and 7 bases at J; junction bases unmatched: 4. DNA for the CDR3: TGTGCCAGTAGTGGGACAGGTAAACAGCCCCAGCATTTT. Amino acid sequence: CASSGTGKQPQHF.

This clone was picked up a small number of times. V is TRBV19 and J is TRBJ1-1; weak D call: TRBD1 (5 bases). This CDR3 is built from 15 residues. V gave up 0 bases and J gave up 5 bases, with 13 bases separating them. Germline V gene sequence: CDR1 LNHDA, CDR2 SQIVND (reference sequence). The CDR3 DNA follows: TGTGCCAGTAGTATAGATAGGGCCCGGGGGACTGAAGCTTTCTTT. Translated, it gives CASSIDRARGTEAFF.

The chain uses TRBV19 and TRBJ1-1, with D perhaps matching TRBD1 (5 bases). CDR3 size: 18 residues. Germline V gene sequence: CDR1 LNHDA, CDR2 SQIVND (reference sequence). The V and J ends lost 0 bases and 4 bases respectively, with 21 bases between them. CDR3 residues: CASSIDGTFWTSSTEAFF. The DNA of the CDR3 is TGTGCCAGTAGTATAGACGGGACTTTCTGGACGTCTTCCACTGAAGCTTTCTTT. Full variable domain (outside the CDR3, taken from reference TRBV19 and TRBJ1-1): DGGITQSPKYLFRKEGQNVTLSCEQNLNHDAMYWYRQDPGQGLRLIYYSQIVNDFQKGDIAEGYSVSREKKESFPLTVTSAQKNPTAFYLCASSIDGTFWTSSTEAFFGQGTRLTVV.

In this sample, this clone turned up a few times. The junction departs from the called germline gene at one end, perhaps through a read error. The genes are TRBV5-8 and TRBJ1-2; D gene unclear. This CDR3 has 15 residues. Germline CDR1 is SGHTS and CDR2 is YDEGEE. The DNA of the CDR3 is TGCGCCAGCAGCCAAGATTTTGGCAGTAACTATGGCTACACCTTC. Encoded protein: CASSQDFGSNYGYTF.

The chain combines TRBV4-1 with TRBJ2-1; 8 bases are shared with TRBD2. Germline assignment: CDR1 MGHRA and CDR2 YSYEKL. The trim removed 4 bases at V and 4 bases at J, leaving 6 bases unmatched. This CDR3 region has 15 residues. The CDR3 DNA is TGCGCCAGCAGCCTAGCGGCTAGCGGGTACAATGAGCAGTTCTTC. Translated, it gives CASSLAASGYNEQFF.

This clone was seen once. In DNA, the CDR3 is TGTGCCAGCATAAGCTTAGGGGACACCATATATTTT. This codes for CASISLGDTIYF. This rearrangement joins TRBV6-1 to TRBJ1-3; D might be TRBD1 (5 bases). Germline V lookup: CDR1 MNHNS, CDR2 SASEGT. Trimming took off 7 bases at V and 8 bases at J, with 12 bases between the two ends. This CDR3 comprises 12 residues.

A word on this clone: This CDR3 is also generated by other DNA sequences in the sample. V gene TRBV7-8 combines with J gene TRBJ2-5, with 7 nucleotides matching TRBD2. The CDR3 has 14 residues. The V gene end was trimmed by 3 bases and the J gene end by 5 bases; junction bases not matched to a gene: 6. The germline V gene encodes CDR1 SGHVS and CDR2 FQNEAQ. The CDR3, as DNA: TGTGCCAGCAGCTTCCGGACTAGTGGGGAGACCCAGTACTTC. Protein: CASSFRTSGETQYF.

V and J are TRBV7-8 and TRBJ1-1; TRBD1 is a possible D gene (5 bases). The CDR3 is made up of 14 amino acids. In germline, CDR1 is SGHVS, CDR2 FQNEAQ. The V and J ends lost 7 bases and 4 bases respectively, with 16 bases between them. This chain's CDR3 is CASTQLGAGTEAFF. CDR3 nucleotides: TGTGCCAGCACCCAGCTTGGGGCCGGCACTGAAGCTTTCTTT.

The rearrangement links TRBV5-6 to TRBJ1-2; 10 positions agree with TRBD1. The germline V gene has CDR1 SGHDT and CDR2 YYEEEE. V shed 5 bases and J 3 bases; nucleotides not matched to a gene: 4. The CDR3 length is 14 residues. CDR3 DNA sequence: TGTGCCAGCAGTTGGACAGGGGGGGACTATGGCTACACCTTC. Its protein product is CASSWTGGDYGYTF.

As DNA, the CDR3 is TGTGCCAGCAGCCAGGACTACCCTAGCACAGATACGCAGTATTTT. It encodes CASSQDYPSTDTQYF. The chain is built from TRBV4-2 and TRBJ2-3, with TRBD2 as a possible D gene (6 bases). Trimming cost V 3 bases and J 0 bases, with 10 bases left between them. Germline V gives CDR1 LGHNA, CDR2 YNFKEQ. The CDR3 consists of 15 residues.

J is TRBJ1-5 and V is TRBV28; D is possibly TRBD1 (5 bases). The ends were cut back, 0 bases at V and 6 bases at J, with 15 bases in the middle. This CDR3 spans 16 amino acids. The germline gives CDR1 MDHEN, CDR2 SYDVKM. CDR3 nucleotide sequence: TGTGCCAGCAGTTTATGGAGGGGTTCGCACCCTCAGCCCCAGCATTTT. Protein product: CASSLWRGSHPQPQHF.

The chain couples TRBV7-2 to TRBJ1-1; TRBD1 might be the D (6 bases). In germline, CDR1 is SGHTA, CDR2 FQGNSA. This CDR3 is built from 13 residues. V was clipped by 3 bases and J by 4 bases, with 9 bases between them. This CDR3 is CASSLQGITEAFF. CDR3 in DNA: TGTGCCAGCAGCTTGCAGGGGATCACTGAAGCTTTCTTT. The full variable domain, in which reference TRBV7-2 and TRBJ1-1 provide the parts outside the CDR3, is GAGVSQSPSNKVTEKGKDVELRCDPISGHTALYWYRQSLGQGLEFLIYFQGNSAPDKSGLPSDRFSAERTGGSVSTLTIQRTQQEDSAVYLCASSLQGITEAFFGQGTRLTVV.

By share, this clone counts as hyperexpanded. The chain joins TRBV14 to TRBJ1-1; D uncertain. The CDR3 has 15 residues. Trimming left V 0 bases short and J 1 base short, with 9 bases between. CDR1 and CDR2 from the germline V gene are SGHDN and FVKESK. The CDR3 loop is CASSQEEEGNTEAFF. DNA for the CDR3: TGTGCCAGCAGCCAAGAGGAGGAGGGGAACACTGAAGCTTTCTTT.

The chain uses TRBV29-1 and TRBJ1-2; D call uncertain. V shed 4 bases and J shed 8 bases, with 23 bases lying between them. CDR1 SQVTM and CDR2 ANQGSEA come from the germline V gene. This CDR3 contains 15 residues. The CDR3 DNA sequence: TGCAGCGTTGTAGACACCGGGCGAGAGTACGAGGGCTACACCTTC. It is translated as CSVVDTGREYEGYTF.

This sequence joins TRBV5-1 and TRBJ2-3, with 7 bases identical to TRBD2. This CDR3 is built from 14 residues. The V gene's germline CDR1 is SGHRS and CDR2 YFSETQ. After removal of 2 bases from V and 2 bases from J, the junction contained 2 bases not matched to a gene. The CDR3 bases are TGCGCCAGCAGCTTCGGGGGGATCACAGATACGCAGTATTTT. As protein: CASSFGGITDTQYF.

The V and J genes are TRBV18 and TRBJ1-1; TRBD1 is a possible D gene (6 bases). The length of the CDR3 is 16 residues. Germline loops: CDR1 KGHSH, CDR2 LQKENI. V lost 3 bases to trimming and J lost 1 base, with 15 bases between them. CDR3 loop: CASSPEGGSGNTEAFF. The CDR3, as DNA: TGTGCCAGCTCACCGGAGGGGGGCTCGGGGAACACTGAAGCTTTCTTT. Full variable domain (remainder filled in from reference TRBV18 and TRBJ1-1): NAGVMQNPRHLVRRRGQEARLRCSPMKGHSHVYWYRQLPEEGLKFMVYLQKENIIDESGMPKERFSAEFPKEGPSILRIQQVVRGDSAAYFCASSPEGGSGNTEAFFGQGTRLTVV.

The rearrangement links TRBV19 to TRBJ1-5; D may be TRBD1 (5 bases). The CDR3 has 15 residues. The V gene lost 2 bases and the J gene lost 6 bases, with 14 bases spanning the gap. The germline CDR1 and CDR2 sequences are LNHDA and SQIVND (reference sequence). The CDR3 nucleotides are TGTGCCAGTAGTATAAACGGTCAGGGAGGTCAGCCCCAGCATTTT. Its translation: CASSINGQGGQPQHF.

V is TRBV5-4 and J is TRBJ2-2, with 7 bases that match TRBD1. The CDR3 totals 17 residues. In germline, CDR1 is SGHNT, CDR2 YYREEE (reference sequence). With V trimmed by 4 bases and J by 1 base, 10 bases remained unmatched. The CDR3 reads CASSAAERQGNTGELFF. In DNA form, the CDR3 reads TGTGCCAGCAGCGCCGCGGAGAGACAGGGGAACACCGGGGAGCTGTTTTTT.